A selection of T cell receptor beta chains follows, all from one sample in a study of shared clonotypes between healthy human individuals. The protocol was immunoSEQ multiplex PCR, while the TCRdb copy is restricted to in-frame clones and leaves out a portion. The data contain about 2.1 million clones, approximately 92% of them seen just once; the ten biggest clones take up approximately 1.6%. Input material: naive CD8+ T cells from PBMCs. The receptor source for this set is a young man in good health. Some clones in this sample may be carry-over from other donors' samples. CDR3s leave out the opening cysteine and the closing phenylalanine or tryptophan. The order of the fields is V gene, D gene, J gene, CDR3 protein. D genes are given only for firm matches.

TRBV27	NA	TRBJ2-7	ASSSGPSELYEQY
TRBV2	TRBD1	TRBJ2-5	ASTDTTGRIRETQY
TRBV2	TRBD1	TRBJ1-2	ASQDEGQAYGYT
TRBV28	NA	TRBJ2-5	ASSFRYEYYGEQETQY
TRBV5-1	TRBD1	TRBJ1-4	ASSGTDEKLF
TRBV7-6	TRBD1	TRBJ2-1	ASSARDRGSEQF
TRBV9	NA	TRBJ2-1	ASSVDRENEQF
TRBV7-9	NA	TRBJ2-2	ASSATQGSDTGELF
TRBV6-1	NA	TRBJ1-5	ASSDSMARRGNQPQH
TRBV6-1	TRBD1	TRBJ2-7	ASSDLRDRGREQY
TRBV4-1	NA	TRBJ1-1	ASSQVGGSWSEAF
TRBV6-1	NA	TRBJ2-5	ASRYAGTLQETQY
TRBV28	TRBD2	TRBJ2-2	ASTILAEEGGGELF
TRBV14	NA	TRBJ2-1	ASSPRLNNEQF
TRBV6-5	TRBD1	TRBJ1-1	ASSWGQGARGTEAF
TRBV7-9	NA	TRBJ2-7	ASSAGRYEQY
TRBV9	TRBD2	TRBJ2-1	ASSVEGLADPRASYNEQF
TRBV27	NA	TRBJ1-1	ASSLTGLLTRSEAF
TRBV29-1	NA	TRBJ2-3	SVPLVTPDTQY
TRBV2	NA	TRBJ1-2	AIQGGGRNYGYT
TRBV9	NA	TRBJ2-7	ASSVGDSTYEQY
TRBV30	NA	TRBJ1-3	AGWASGNTIY
TRBV27	NA	TRBJ1-2	ASMGYLDYGYT
TRBV5-6	NA	TRBJ2-7	ASSLTGDSYEQY
TRBV30	TRBD2	TRBJ2-1	VSGRGNEQF
TRBV7-9	NA	TRBJ1-5	ASSLDRLGQPQH
TRBV10-1	TRBD2	TRBJ2-3	ASSGGREAFPDTQY
TRBV4-1	TRBD1	TRBJ2-1	ASSLRQGLVNYNEQF
TRBV27	NA	TRBJ2-1	ASSFMGGDNEQF
TRBV7-9	NA	TRBJ2-3	ASSPSTTIGGLY
TRBV19	NA	TRBJ1-5	ASSIASNNQPQH
TRBV9	TRBD2	TRBJ2-1	ASSPRLLASSYNEQF
TRBV4-3	NA	TRBJ2-7	ASSQGRYEQY
TRBV7-9	TRBD1	TRBJ2-7	ASSTGIGTVYEQY
TRBV5-1	TRBD1	TRBJ1-1	ASSYRQGGTEAF
TRBV30	NA	TRBJ1-1	AWSQGNTEAF
TRBV27	NA	TRBJ1-1	ASSLFPRSTEAF
TRBV4-3	TRBD2	TRBJ2-2	ASSLGTSAPNTGELF
TRBV6-1	NA	TRBJ1-4	ASRQGREKLF
TRBV7-3	TRBD1	TRBJ2-7	ASSPGQGDEQY
TRBV4-2	TRBD2	TRBJ2-7	ASSQTAASGREYEQY
TRBV4-2	TRBD1	TRBJ1-1	ASSQDDRGYTEAF
TRBV4-3	NA	TRBJ1-1	ASTPRAERNTEAF
TRBV28	NA	TRBJ2-3	ASSLALDTQY
TRBV10-2	NA	NA	ATFDPFYEQY
TRBV4-1	NA	TRBJ2-6	ASSQDQGSGANVLT
TRBV19	TRBD1	TRBJ2-7	ASSIDGQGQY
TRBV10-1	NA	TRBJ1-4	ASSESDRPNEKLF
TRBV7-6	NA	TRBJ2-1	ASSLVRGLRYNEQF
TRBV7-9	TRBD2	TRBJ2-5	ASSSPRGLGRETQY
TRBV19	NA	TRBJ2-7	ASSSLASDEQY
TRBV4-3	NA	TRBJ2-7	ASSLTYAGGGHYEQY